This entry lists 24 T cell receptor beta chains sequenced from one sample in a study of blood T cell repertoires in COVID-19 (dated by TCRdb to 2020 to 2022). Libraries were constructed by the immunoSEQ multiplex PCR assay. Not all clones reach the TCRdb copy of this immuneACCESS table, which keeps in-frame sequences only. Checked studies attribute under half of the gap to unresolved V genes and leave the rest unexplained. The sample table lists around 170,000 clones, 75% to 80% of them with a count of one. Together, the top ten hold more than 11% of the sample. Sequencing input: peripheral blood. Receptors were obtained from a woman aged 80 or over with acute or convalescent COVID-19.

This chain links TRBV7-2 with TRBJ1-2, with TRBD1 identical over 7 bases. The V gene's germline CDR1 is SGHTA and CDR2 FQGNSA. After removal of 5 bases from V and 3 bases from J, the junction contained 6 bases not matched to a gene. The CDR3 contains 14 residues. CDR3: CASSPMGQYYGYTF. For the CDR3, the DNA is TGTGCCAGCAGCCCCATGGGACAGTACTATGGCTACACCTTC.

This clone was detected a few times. Within the sample, other DNA sequences also encode this same CDR3. The chain couples TRBV11-2 to TRBJ1-2; 9 bases line up with TRBD1. CDR3 length equals 14 residues. Germline trimming cut 0 bases from V and 6 bases from J; bases unmatched to any gene: 2. CDR1 and CDR2 from the germline V gene are SGHAT and FQNNGV. The CDR3 DNA reads as TGTGCCAGCAGCTTAGATCGGACAGGGGATGGCTACACCTTC. Translated, it gives CASSLDRTGDGYTF. The complete variable domain, with remaining parts taken from reference TRBV11-2 and TRBJ1-2, reads EAGVAQSPRYKIIEKRQSVAFWCNPISGHATLYWYQQILGQGPKLLIQFQNNGVVDDSQLPKDRFSAERLKGVDSTLKIQPAKLEDSAVYLCASSLDRTGDGYTFGSGTRLTVV.

The rearrangement joins TRBV7-9 to TRBJ1-1; 11 bases line up with TRBD1. The CDR3 has 12 amino acids. CDR1 and CDR2 (germline): SEHNR, FQNEAQ (reference sequence). Trimming removed 11 bases from V and 6 bases from J; junction bases left unmatched: 5. CDR3 residues: CAGQGARAEAFF. The DNA of the CDR3 is TGTGCCGGACAGGGGGCGCGGGCTGAAGCTTTCTTT.

The chain combines TRBV5-6 with TRBJ2-5; 7 positions agree with TRBD2. Germline values: CDR1 SGHDT, CDR2 YYEEEE. This CDR3 contains 14 residues. V was clipped by 4 bases and J by 2 bases; unmatched bases: 5. The CDR3 nucleotides are TGTGCCAGCAGCGGGCCGGGACTACAAGAGACCCAGTACTTC. Its protein product is CASSGPGLQETQYF.

The V and J genes are TRBV5-1 and TRBJ1-2; a possible D gene is TRBD1 (5 bases). The germline V gene has CDR1 SGHRS and CDR2 YFSETQ. The CDR3 is 14 amino acids. The V gene lost 3 bases and the J gene lost 3 bases, with 12 bases spanning the gap. The CDR3 here is CASSSGWGDYGYTF. CDR3 nucleotide sequence: TGCGCCAGCAGCTCGGGATGGGGGGACTATGGCTACACCTTC.

This clone was observed a few times. V and J are TRBV28 and TRBJ2-7; tentative D call: TRBD2 (5 bases). V lost 3 bases to trimming and J lost 7 bases, with 16 bases between them. The germline CDR1 and CDR2 sequences are MDHEN and SYDVKM. The CDR3 totals 14 residues. CDR3 coding DNA: TGTGCCAGCAGTTTCCCGACCGAGGGTCGGGAGCAGTACTTC. Translation: CASSFPTEGREQYF.

The V call is TRBV27, the J call TRBJ2-3, with 7 bases identical to TRBD2. There are 15 residues in the CDR3. Germline assignment: CDR1 MNHEY and CDR2 SMNVEV (reference sequence). V dropped 7 bases and J dropped 2; count of bases not matched to a gene: 9. The CDR3 DNA reads TGTGCCAGCATGGTTAGCGGGTCCCTCACAGATACGCAGTATTTT. This gives the protein CASMVSGSLTDTQYF.

The chain is built from TRBV7-9 and TRBJ1-2, with D uncertain. The CDR3 length is 15 residues. Germline-derived CDR1 and CDR2 are SEHNR and FQNEAQ (reference sequence). V dropped 1 base and J dropped 5 bases, with 14 bases sitting between them. As DNA, the CDR3 is TGTGCCAGCAGCTTAGGCCCTGGGGAGGCTTATGGCTACACCTTC. It translates to CASSLGPGEAYGYTF.

The genes are TRBV9 and TRBJ1-5, with D unresolved. Trimming took off 0 bases at V and 10 bases at J, with 14 bases between the two ends. Germline assignment: CDR1 SGDLS and CDR2 YYNGEE. CDR3 length: 14 residues. The CDR3 nucleotides are TGTGCCAGCAGCGTAGGAGGTTTCGAGGAACCCCAGCATTTT. As protein: CASSVGGFEEPQHF.

This chain links TRBV6-6 with TRBJ1-2; unclear D gene. With 3 bases removed from V and 8 bases from J, the gap between germline ends came to 10 bases. This CDR3 is 12 amino acids long. Per germline, CDR1 MNHNY and CDR2 SVGAGI (reference sequence). The CDR3 spells CASSYEPGGYTF. CDR3 DNA sequence: TGTGCCAGCAGTTATGAACCCGGGGGCTACACCTTC.

J is TRBJ1-3 and V is TRBV18; D uncertain. Germline V lookup: CDR1 KGHSH, CDR2 LQKENI. The CDR3 runs 15 residues. V lost 4 bases to trimming and J lost 0 bases, with 10 bases between them. In DNA, the CDR3 is TGTGCCAGCTCACAAAAAGAGAGCTCTGGAAACACCATATATTTT. It translates to CASSQKESSGNTIYF.

The chain joins TRBV2 to TRBJ2-7; the match to TRBD1 covers 7 bases. V lost 6 bases and J lost 7; bases outside the gene matches: 12. Germline CDR1 reads SNHLY; CDR2 reads FYNNEI. There are 14 residues in the CDR3. The CDR3 DNA reads TGTGCCAGCAGCGAAAAGGGGGCCCGGGGAGAGCAGTACTTC. Translated, it gives CASSEKGARGEQYF.

This chain links TRBV18 with TRBJ1-4; D is undetermined. The CDR3 spans 13 residues. Germline V CDR1 and CDR2: KGHSH, LQKENI. Deletions cut 6 bases from V and 8 bases from J, with 13 bases between. The CDR3 loop reads CASSPGLGEKLFF. DNA of the CDR3: TGTGCCAGCTCCCCCGGACTGGGGGAAAAACTGTTTTTT. Supplemented by reference TRBV18 and TRBJ1-4, the full variable domain reads NAGVMQNPRHLVRRRGQEARLRCSPMKGHSHVYWYRQLPEEGLKFMVYLQKENIIDESGMPKERFSAEFPKEGPSILRIQQVVRGDSAAYFCASSPGLGEKLFFGSGTQLSVL.

The chain couples TRBV5-1 to TRBJ2-2; 7 bases line up with TRBD2. Germline assignment: CDR1 SGHRS and CDR2 YFSETQ. V trimming: 0 bases; J trimming: 3 bases; junction bases outside the gene matches: 5. The CDR3 spans 16 residues. CDR3 sequence: CASSLGPGGDTGELFF. CDR3 coding DNA: TGCGCCAGCAGCTTGGGTCCGGGAGGAGACACCGGGGAGCTGTTTTTT.

The J gene is TRBJ1-1, the V gene TRBV4-1; 8 nucleotides match TRBD1. After removal of 4 bases from V and 0 bases from J, the junction contained 10 bases not matched to a gene. The CDR3 sequence is 17 residues long. Germline values: CDR1 MGHRA, CDR2 YSYEKL. CDR3: CASSPGQGMAMNTEAFF. CDR3 coding DNA: TGCGCCAGCAGCCCAGGACAGGGAATGGCGATGAACACTGAAGCTTTCTTT.

This chain connects TRBV6-4 to TRBJ2-3; 7 nucleotides line up with TRBD2. Unmatched junction bases numbered 9, after V lost 5 bases and J lost 1 base. Germline assignment: CDR1 MRHNA and CDR2 SNTAGT. The CDR3 extends over 16 amino acids. In nucleotides, the CDR3 is TGTGCCAGCAGTAAGGTGGCGGGAGTGGGCACAGATACGCAGTATTTT. Its translation: CASSKVAGVGTDTQYF.

This chain joins TRBV7-9 and TRBJ1-1; the D is unclear. The CDR3 covers 13 residues. The V and J ends lost 5 bases and 2 bases respectively, with 9 bases between them. The germline CDR1 and CDR2 sequences are SEHNR and FQNEAQ (reference sequence). The CDR3 DNA reads as TGTGCCAGCAGCCCTCGGGGTAACACTGAAGCTTTCTTT. It is translated as CASSPRGNTEAFF.

The chain uses TRBV29-1 and TRBJ2-3; 14 positions agree with TRBD2. The CDR3 is 16 amino acids. Unmatched junction bases numbered 7, after V lost 6 bases and J lost 2 bases. In germline, CDR1 is SQVTM, CDR2 ANQGSEA. CDR3 sequence: CSVPGTSGGFTDTQYF. For the CDR3, the DNA is TGCAGCGTGCCGGGGACTAGCGGGGGTTTCACAGATACGCAGTATTTT.

CDR3 protein: CASSPDNSYGYTF. The CDR3 bases are TGCGCCAGCAGCCCCGACAATTCCTATGGCTACACCTTC. This chain joins TRBV5-1 and TRBJ1-2; D unclear. The CDR3 is made up of 13 amino acids. The V gene lost 4 bases and the J gene lost 4 bases, with 11 bases spanning the gap. Germline V gives CDR1 SGHRS, CDR2 YFSETQ.

There are a few counts of this clone. The chain links TRBV21-1 to TRBJ2-6; TRBD1, the table's D call, was not compared with the DNA. TRBV21-1 is shown as a pseudogene. CDR3 length equals 24 residues. In DNA form, the CDR3 reads TGTGCCAGCAGCAAAGGACACAGGGTAGGGAGAGTCGTACCATTGAACTCTGGGGCCAACGTCCTGACTTTC. Its translation is CASSKGHRVGRVVPLNSGANVLTF.

The rearrangement uses TRBV21-1 and TRBJ1-5. TRBV21-1 represents a pseudogene. The CDR3 is 10 residues long. The CDR3 protein is CAKGDQPQHF. The CDR3 coding sequence is TGTGCCAAGGGAGACCAGCCCCAGCATTTT.

This rearrangement joins TRBV4-1 to TRBJ2-2, with TRBD2 matching 10 bases. The CDR3 is made up of 18 amino acids. Germline-derived CDR1 and CDR2 are MGHRA and YSYEKL. The ends lost 4 bases at V and 3 bases at J; junction bases unmatched: 11. The CDR3 nucleotides read TGCGCCAGCAGCCGACAAGAAAGCGGGAGGGCATACACCGGGGAGCTGTTTTTT. It codes for CASSRQESGRAYTGELFF.

V usage is TRBV5-1 and J usage is TRBJ2-2; perhaps TRBD1 as D (6 bases). V lost 4 bases and J 3 bases, leaving 10 bases between the germline ends. Germline CDR1 reads SGHRS; CDR2 reads YFSETQ. CDR3 length: 14 amino acids. DNA for the CDR3: TGCGCCAGCAGCCCCTACAGGGACACCGGGGAGCTGTTTTTT. Its protein is CASSPYRDTGELFF.

This clone was observed a few times. This CDR3 reads CASSGGQEGGTEAFF. The DNA of the CDR3 is TGTGCCAGCAGCGGTGGACAGGAGGGGGGCACTGAAGCTTTCTTT. The rearrangement uses TRBV7-3 and TRBJ1-1; 7 bases agree with TRBD1. The CDR3 has 15 residues. The V gene end was trimmed by 5 bases and the J gene end by 4 bases; junction bases not matched to a gene: 10. CDR1 and CDR2 from the germline V gene are SGHTA and FQGTGA.